This entry is about one TCR beta chain. This CDR3 is 15 amino acids long. Deletions cut 3 bases from V and 0 bases from J, with 11 bases between. From germline, CDR1 is SGHRS and CDR2 YFSETQ. Generated by immunoSEQ multiplex PCR, the TCRdb table keeps only in-frame clones and is missing some. The sample lists tens of thousands of clones; about 85% were seen once. The data were taken from a study of blood T cell repertoires in COVID-19. This clonotype originated in a woman aged 45-65 years with active or convalescent COVID-19. Material: peripheral blood. The rearrangement joins TRBV5-1 to TRBJ2-3; D is possibly TRBD1 (6 bases). The CDR3 loop reads CASSSGQISTDTQYF. The CDR3 DNA reads as TGCGCCAGCAGCTCCGGACAGATTAGCACAGATACGCAGTATTTT. Full variable domain (missing parts from reference TRBV5-1 and TRBJ2-3): KAGVTQTPRYLIKTRGQQVTLSCSPISGHRSVSWYQQTPGQGLQFLFEYFSETQRNKGNFPGRFSGRQFSNSRSEMNVSTLELGDSALYLCASSSGQISTDTQYFGPGTRLTVL.